This TCR beta chain derives from a study of T cell repertoires in cytomegalovirus infection. V shed 5 bases and J 0 bases; nucleotides not matched to a gene: 4. The CDR3 runs to 16 residues. TCRdb re-called the reads with MiXCR, one entry per CDR3 protein. The sample yields 400,000 or so distinct CDR3 sequences, 15% to 20% seen once. This clonotype occurred many times. J is TRBJ2-7 and V is TRBV12-3 or TRBV12-4; 13 nucleotides match TRBD2. The origin of this receptor is a human donor in good health (CMV status not recorded). Some clones in this sample may be carry-over from other donors' samples. Input material: PBMCs. The CDR3 protein is CASSRRLAGGSYEQYF. The CDR3 DNA follows: TGTGCCAGCAGTCGCCGACTAGCGGGGGGCTCCTACGAGCAGTACTTC.